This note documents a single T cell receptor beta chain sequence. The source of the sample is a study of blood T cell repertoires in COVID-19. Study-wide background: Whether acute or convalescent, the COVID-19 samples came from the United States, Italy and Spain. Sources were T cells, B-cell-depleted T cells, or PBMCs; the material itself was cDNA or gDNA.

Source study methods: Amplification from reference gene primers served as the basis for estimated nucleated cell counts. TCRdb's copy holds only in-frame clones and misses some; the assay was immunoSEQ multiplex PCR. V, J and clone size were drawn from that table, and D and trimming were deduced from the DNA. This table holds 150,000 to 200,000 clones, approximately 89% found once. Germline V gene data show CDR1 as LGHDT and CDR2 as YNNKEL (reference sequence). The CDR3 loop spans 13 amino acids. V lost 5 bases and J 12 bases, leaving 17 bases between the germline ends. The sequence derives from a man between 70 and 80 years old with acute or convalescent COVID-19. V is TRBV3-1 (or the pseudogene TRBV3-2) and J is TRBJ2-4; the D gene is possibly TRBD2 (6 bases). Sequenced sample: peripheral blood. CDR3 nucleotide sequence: TGTGCCAGCAGCTTAAGAGGGGAGGTCACTCAGTACTTC. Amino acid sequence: CASSLRGEVTQYF.